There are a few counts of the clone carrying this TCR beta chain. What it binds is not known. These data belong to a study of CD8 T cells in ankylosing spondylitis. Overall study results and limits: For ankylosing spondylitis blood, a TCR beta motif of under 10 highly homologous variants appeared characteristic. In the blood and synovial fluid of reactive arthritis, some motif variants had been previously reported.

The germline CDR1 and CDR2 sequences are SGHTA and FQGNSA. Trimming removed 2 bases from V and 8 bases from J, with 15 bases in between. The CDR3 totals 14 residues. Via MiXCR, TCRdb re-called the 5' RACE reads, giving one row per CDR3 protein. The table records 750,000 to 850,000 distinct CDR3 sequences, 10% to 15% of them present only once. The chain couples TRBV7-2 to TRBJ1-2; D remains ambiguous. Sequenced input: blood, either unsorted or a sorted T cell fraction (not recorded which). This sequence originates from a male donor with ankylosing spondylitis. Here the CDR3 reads CASSLSAGSYGYTF. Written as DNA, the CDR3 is TGTGCCAGCAGCTTATCCGCAGGTTCCTACGGCTACACCTTC.